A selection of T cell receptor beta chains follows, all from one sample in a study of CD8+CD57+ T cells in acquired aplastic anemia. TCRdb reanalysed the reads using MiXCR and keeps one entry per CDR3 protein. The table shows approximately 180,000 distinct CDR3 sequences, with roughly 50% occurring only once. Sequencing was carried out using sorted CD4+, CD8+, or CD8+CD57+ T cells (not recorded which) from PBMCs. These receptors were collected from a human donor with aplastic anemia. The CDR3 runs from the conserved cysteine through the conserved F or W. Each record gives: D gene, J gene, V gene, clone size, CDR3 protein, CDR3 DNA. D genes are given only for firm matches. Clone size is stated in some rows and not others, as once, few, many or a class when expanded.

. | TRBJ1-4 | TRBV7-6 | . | CASSLSGAGEKLFF | TGTGCCAGCAGCTTAAGTGGGGCGGGTGAAAAACTGTTTTTT
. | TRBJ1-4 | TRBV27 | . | CASSASGANEKLFF | TGTGCCAGCAGCGCCTCGGGAGCTAATGAAAAACTGTTTTTT
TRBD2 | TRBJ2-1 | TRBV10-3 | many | CAISEGLAVNEQFF | TGTGCCATCAGTGAAGGACTAGCAGTCAATGAGCAGTTCTTC
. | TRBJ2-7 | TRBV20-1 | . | CSASGRGRHYEQYF | TGCAGTGCTAGCGGGCGGGGGCGCCACTACGAGCAGTACTTC
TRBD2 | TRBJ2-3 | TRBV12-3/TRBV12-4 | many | CASNASGGRDGTDTQYF | TGTGCCAGCAACGCTAGCGGGGGGCGGGACGGCACAGATACGCAGTATTTT
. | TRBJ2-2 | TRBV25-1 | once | CASSEVVAATGELFF | TGTGCCAGCAGTGAAGTGGTAGCGGCCACCGGGGAGCTGTTTTTT
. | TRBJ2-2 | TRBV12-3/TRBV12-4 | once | CASRRGAGELFF | TGTGCCAGCAGAAGGGGAGCCGGGGAGCTGTTTTTT
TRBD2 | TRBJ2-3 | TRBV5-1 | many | CASSLGGGGGSTDTQYF | TGCGCCAGCAGCTTGGGCGGAGGCGGGGGTTCCACAGATACGCAGTATTTT
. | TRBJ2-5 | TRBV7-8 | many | CASSHFRGRQETQYF | TGTGCCAGCAGCCACTTCCGGGGGAGGCAAGAGACCCAGTACTTC
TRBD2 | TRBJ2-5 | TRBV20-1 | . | CSARDTKREGFGETQYF | TGCAGTGCTAGAGATACCAAGCGGGAGGGGTTCGGGGAGACCCAGTACTTC
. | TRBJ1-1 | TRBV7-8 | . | CASSLQMGEAFF | TGTGCCAGCAGCTTACAGATGGGGGAAGCTTTCTTT
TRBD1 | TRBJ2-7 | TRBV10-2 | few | CASSENRGQNEQYF | TGCGCCAGCAGTGAAAACAGGGGGCAGAACGAGCAGTACTTC
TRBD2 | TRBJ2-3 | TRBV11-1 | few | CASSFGAGVGTDTQYF | TGTGCCAGCAGCTTTGGAGCGGGGGTCGGCACAGATACGCAGTATTTT
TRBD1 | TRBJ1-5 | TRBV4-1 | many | CASSPGTARNQPQHF | TGCGCCAGCAGCCCCGGGACAGCCCGCAATCAGCCCCAGCATTTT
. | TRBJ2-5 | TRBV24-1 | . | CATSDFRGGYQETQYF | TGTGCCACCAGTGATTTTCGAGGGGGGTACCAAGAGACCCAGTACTTC
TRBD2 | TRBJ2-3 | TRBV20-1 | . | CRSWQGAGTDTQYF | TGCAGATCCTGGCAGGGAGCGGGAACAGATACGCAGTATTTT
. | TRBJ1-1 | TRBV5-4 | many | CASSPVGGGEAFF | TGTGCCAGCAGCCCGGTAGGCGGCGGTGAAGCTTTCTTT
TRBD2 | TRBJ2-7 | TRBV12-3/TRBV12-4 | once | CASRASGSGYEQYF | TGTGCCAGCAGAGCCAGCGGGAGCGGGTACGAGCAGTACTTC
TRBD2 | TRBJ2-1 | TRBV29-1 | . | CSVEKLAGYSYNEQFF | TGCAGCGTTGAAAAACTAGCGGGATACTCCTACAATGAGCAGTTCTTC
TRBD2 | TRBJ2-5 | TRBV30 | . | CAWGRAGIGETQYF | TGTGCCTGGGGTCGAGCGGGAATCGGAGAGACCCAGTACTTC
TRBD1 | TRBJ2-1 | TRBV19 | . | CASSSDRASYNEQFF | TGTGCCAGTAGTTCCGACAGGGCCTCCTACAATGAGCAGTTCTTC
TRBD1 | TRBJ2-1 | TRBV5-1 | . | CASRLGTADNEQFF | TGCGCCAGCCGACTTGGGACAGCGGACAACGAGCAGTTCTTC
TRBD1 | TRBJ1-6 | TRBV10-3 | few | CAISQGVGSPLHF | TGTGCCATCAGCCAGGGGGTTGGTTCACCCCTCCACTTT
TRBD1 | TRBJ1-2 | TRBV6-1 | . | CASRRTGDNYGYTF | TGTGCCAGCAGACGGACAGGGGATAACTATGGCTACACCTTC
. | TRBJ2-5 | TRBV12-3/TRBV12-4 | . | CASKWTGGLQETQYF | TGTGCCAGCAAATGGACCGGGGGTCTGCAAGAGACCCAGTACTTC
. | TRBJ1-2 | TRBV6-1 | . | CASSEQGKGYTF | TGTGCCAGCAGTGAACAGGGGAAGGGCTACACCTTC
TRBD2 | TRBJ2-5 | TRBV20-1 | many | CSAGSGGSFQETQYF | TGCAGTGCCGGCAGCGGGGGATCCTTCCAAGAGACCCAGTACTTC
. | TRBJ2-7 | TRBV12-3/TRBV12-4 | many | CASSLVTYEQYF | TGTGCCAGCAGTTTAGTGACCTACGAGCAGTACTTC